This TCR beta chain was observed in a study of T cells in Graves' hyperthyroidism and ophthalmopathy. This clonotype was detected ten times or more. The length of the CDR3 is 14 residues. The V and J ends lost 3 bases and 5 bases respectively, with 11 bases between them. What was amplified from RNA transcripts were TCR beta CDR3 regions. Using the HTBI primer set, a first-round RT-PCR was run on the TCR CDR3. TCRdb redid the calling of the multiplex PCR reads with MiXCR, one entry per CDR3 protein. The table lists about 380,000 distinct CDR3 sequences, roughly 15% of them singletons. The rearrangement links TRBV12-3 or TRBV12-4 to TRBJ2-1; D gene unclear. Sequenced material: blood. This clonotype was sampled from a woman under 40 with Graves' ophthalmopathy. The CDR3 region is CASSFEALNNEQFF. The CDR3 DNA is TGTGCCAGCAGTTTCGAAGCCTTGAACAATGAGCAGTTCTTC.